The rows below give T cell receptor beta chains drawn from one sample of a study of blood T cell repertoires in COVID-19. Some clones are missing from TCRdb's copy, which holds only in-frame ones; the method was immunoSEQ multiplex PCR. The sample lists about 290,000 clones; about nine tenths were seen once. The source material was PBMCs or T cells enriched from blood (not recorded which). Every receptor here comes from a woman in her 40s who had recovered from COVID-19. Each CDR3 is given with its conserved first and last residue. D genes are given only for firm matches. Size tells how often a clone was seen (once, few, many) or the class of an expanded clone, and some rows leave it out.

d_call | clone_size | j_call | v_call | cdr3_nt | cdr3_aa
. | . | TRBJ1-2 | TRBV24-1 | TGTGCCACCAGTGACGGGTATGGCTACACCTTC | CATSDGYGYTF
. | . | TRBJ1-2 | TRBV2 | TGTGCCAGCAACGTACAGGGCCTCCACTATGGCTACACCTTC | CASNVQGLHYGYTF
. | . | TRBJ2-7 | TRBV2 | TGTGCCAGCAGCCCTCTAGCTTTAGGCGCCGAGCAGTACTTC | CASSPLALGAEQYF
. | . | TRBJ1-3 | TRBV21-1 | TGTGCCAGCAGCAGGGGGGCCGGGACAGGGGAAAAAACTGGAAACACCATATATTTT | CASSRGAGTGEKTGNTIYF
. | . | TRBJ1-2 | TRBV5-1 | TGCGCCAGCAGCTTGCAGGGTTCCTATGGCTACACCTTC | CASSLQGSYGYTF
TRBD1 | . | TRBJ1-3 | TRBV7-6 | TGTGCCAGCAGCTTAGCGCATGACAGGGCTCGATCCCTCTCTGGAAACACCATATATTTT | CASSLAHDRARSLSGNTIYF
. | once | TRBJ1-2 | TRBV2 | TGTGCCAGCAGTGAGCTAGGGAGGGGCTATGGCTACACCTTC | CASSELGRGYGYTF
TRBD1 | . | TRBJ2-7 | TRBV4-2 | TGTGCCAGCAGCCCAACACAGGGGGCCAGCTACGAGCAGTACTTC | CASSPTQGASYEQYF
. | . | TRBJ2-1 | TRBV28 | TGTGCCAGCAGTGATGGACAGTACAATGAGCAGTTCTTC | CASSDGQYNEQFF
. | . | TRBJ1-2 | TRBV12-3/TRBV12-4 | TGTGCCAGCAGTCTAATGCGGTATGGCTACACCTTC | CASSLMRYGYTF
TRBD1 | . | TRBJ2-6 | TRBV5-4 | TGTGCCAGCAGCACGGGACAGATCTCTGGGGCCAACGTCCTGACTTTC | CASSTGQISGANVLTF
. | . | TRBJ2-2 | TRBV19 | TGTGCCAGTGGGAGGGGGACTCCATGGGGCGGGGAGCTGTTTTTT | CASGRGTPWGGELFF
. | . | TRBJ2-1 | TRBV7-3 | TGTGCCAGCAGCTTAAGTGCGGGGAACTCCTACAATGAGCAGTTCTTC | CASSLSAGNSYNEQFF
. | . | TRBJ2-3 | TRBV6-2/TRBV6-3 | TGTGCCAGCAGTTACGCCGGGCGGGGAGACACAGATACGCAGTATTTT | CASSYAGRGDTDTQYF
TRBD1 | . | TRBJ1-2 | TRBV6-4 | TGTGCCAGCAGTCCCACAGGGGCCGATGGCTACACCTTC | CASSPTGADGYTF
TRBD2 | . | TRBJ2-3 | TRBV9 | TGTGCCAGCAGCTCCGGGACTAGCATCGATACGCAGTATTTT | CASSSGTSIDTQYF
. | . | TRBJ2-1 | TRBV14 | TGTGCCAGCAGCCAAGATCGAGGACTAAGTTATAGCAATGAGCAGTTCTTC | CASSQDRGLSYSNEQFF
TRBD1 | . | TRBJ2-5 | TRBV9 | TGTGCCAGCAGCCCACGGACAGGGCAAGAGACCCAGTACTTC | CASSPRTGQETQYF
TRBD1 | . | TRBJ1-1 | TRBV5-1 | TGCGCCAGCAGCCGCACAGGGGGCGCGGACACTGAAGCTTTCTTT | CASSRTGGADTEAFF
. | . | TRBJ1-2 | TRBV12-3/TRBV12-4 | TGTGCCAGTAGTTTTAAACGCACGGGTGGCTACACCTTC | CASSFKRTGGYTF
TRBD1 | . | TRBJ2-7 | TRBV6-5 | TGTGCCAGCAGGAGGGGACAGGAGAACTACGAGCAGTACTTC | CASRRGQENYEQYF
. | . | TRBJ2-3 | TRBV18 | TGTGCCAGCTCACCCTATAACACAGATACGCAGTATTTT | CASSPYNTDTQYF
TRBD2 | . | TRBJ2-1 | TRBV7-8 | TGTGCCAGCAGCTTATCGTCTAGCGGGAGGGGGAATGAGCAGTTCTTC | CASSLSSSGRGNEQFF
TRBD2 | . | TRBJ2-7 | TRBV7-2 | TGTGCCAGCAGCTTAGACGCGGGAGCCCCCTACGAGCAGTACTTC | CASSLDAGAPYEQYF
TRBD1 | . | TRBJ2-7 | TRBV20-1 | TGCAGTGCTAGTACCGGGACAGGTACCTACGAGCAGTACTTC | CSASTGTGTYEQYF
TRBD1 | . | TRBJ1-2 | TRBV30 | TGTGCCTGGAGTCCGGGACAGGCGTCCTATGGCTACACCTTC | CAWSPGQASYGYTF
. | . | TRBJ2-1 | TRBV5-1 | TGCGCCAGCAGCTTCGGGGAAGTGCGAGGCGGCAATGAGCAGTTCTTC | CASSFGEVRGGNEQFF
. | . | TRBJ2-2 | TRBV14 | TGTGCCAGCAGCCAGGGGCAGGGGTCACCTCGCACCGGGGAGCTGTTTTTT | CASSQGQGSPRTGELFF
TRBD2 | . | TRBJ2-3 | TRBV11-2 | TGTGCCAGCAGCACTGAGGGACGGGGGGGCCGGTCAGGTACGCAGTATTTT | CASSTEGRGGRSGTQYF
TRBD1 | . | TRBJ2-7 | TRBV4-2 | TGTGCCAGCAGCCAAGCCCAACAGGGGTTTGTCTACGAGCAGTACTTC | CASSQAQQGFVYEQYF
TRBD1 | . | TRBJ1-2 | TRBV10-3 | TGTGCCACCGAAACAGGGGTGGTAAACTATGGCTACACCTTC | CATETGVVNYGYTF
TRBD2 | . | TRBJ2-3 | TRBV7-3 | TGTGCCAGCAGCTTAAGAGGTTGGCGGGAGAGCACAGATACGCAGTATTTT | CASSLRGWRESTDTQYF
. | . | TRBJ2-5 | TRBV7-2 | TGTGCCAGCAGCTTAGGAATCGGCGGAGAGACCCAGTACTTC | CASSLGIGGETQYF
TRBD1 | . | TRBJ1-4 | TRBV2 | TGTGCCAGCAGGGAGGGCTTTATAGGACAGGGAGGTGAAAAACTGTTTTTT | CASREGFIGQGGEKLFF
. | once | TRBJ1-5 | TRBV7-8 | TGTGCCAGCAGCTTAGGGCTGACCCGGGGAGGCAATCAGCCCCAGCATTTT | CASSLGLTRGGNQPQHF
. | once | TRBJ1-1 | TRBV7-8 | TGTGCCAGCAGCTTCGTCGGGGAGGGGAACACTGAAGCTTTCTTT | CASSFVGEGNTEAFF
. | . | TRBJ2-3 | TRBV6-1 | TGTGCCAGCAGTGAACCCGATTCAGAGTATTTT | CASSEPDSEYF
. | . | TRBJ1-1 | TRBV7-9 | TGTGCCAGCAGCCCCGCCGGGACTGAAGCTTTCTTT | CASSPAGTEAFF
. | few | TRBJ2-7 | TRBV27 | TGTGCCAGCAGCCTTAACTTTGACAGACGATCTTTCTACGAGCAGTACTTC | CASSLNFDRRSFYEQYF
. | . | TRBJ1-2 | TRBV7-2 | TGTGCCAGCAGCTACGACAGCAGGGGCAACTATGGCTACACCTTC | CASSYDSRGNYGYTF
TRBD1 | . | TRBJ1-4 | TRBV2 | TGTGCCAGCATCTCGACAGGGGGTTTAACTAATGAAAAACTGTTTTTT | CASISTGGLTNEKLFF
TRBD2 | . | TRBJ2-5 | TRBV18 | TGTGCCAGCTCCCTTGTTGCGGGAGGGCAAGAGACCCAGTACTTC | CASSLVAGGQETQYF
TRBD1 | once | TRBJ1-5 | TRBV27 | TGTGCCAGCAGTTTGACAGGGGTAGATCAGCCCCAGCATTTT | CASSLTGVDQPQHF
. | . | TRBJ2-5 | TRBV2 | TGTGCCAGCAGCGACCAACAGGTAGCTCAAGAGACCCAGTACTTC | CASSDQQVAQETQYF